Below, one T cell receptor (beta chain) is given with its context. Ten or more counts support this clonotype. Its cognate antigen has yet to be identified. Per-nucleotide qualities are absent, and no much larger clonotype sits a single base away. The TCR beta CDR3 regions were amplified from the RNA transcripts. A first-round RT-PCR of the TCR CDR3 used the HTBI primer set with the Qiagen OneStep RT-PCR kit. Libraries were constructed in a second round of multiplex PCR, after which size selection and purification were carried out. The libraries were sequenced on an Illumina HiSeq2000 using paired-end 100 bp reads. Per the original workflow: SOAPnuke was used to process the raw data, throwing out any read that contained adapters or uncalled bases, had a mean Phred below 15, or lacked an exact constant-primer or identifier match. High-quality paired reads were merged with COPE v1.2.5, and unique nucleotide sequences were defined as clonotypes. Clonotypes were aligned to IMGT TRBV, TRBD and TRBJ reference segments using MiTCR v1.1. The analysis included only V-J combinations with a frequency above 0.0001, which together covered 99% to 99.2% of the repertoires. A TCS score was defined as the ratio of F50 (clonal expansion) to E x V (chaos), with BLOSUM62-based TCRdist applied between CDR3 peptides within each V-J. Welch's t-statistics and random forest reduced 514 V-J features to 13, which were used in a naive Bayes classifier (R e1071). TCRdb applied fastp at Q25 and MiXCR to the public reads, then kept only in-frame beta chains. Entries that share a CDR3 protein sequence are merged under the most common genes and DNA. These V and J calls originate from TCRdb's pipeline instead of the authors' own analysis. The sample yields under 600,000 distinct CDR3 sequences; around 15% were counted once. Around 3.3% of the sample comes from the top ten.

This sample is drawn from a study of T cells in Graves' hyperthyroidism and ophthalmopathy (dated by TCRdb to about 2019). In terms of the full investigation: Peripheral blood was collected at initial diagnosis, before any treatment. The paper reports TCR Vbeta CDR3 sequencing of 130 to 150 peripheral blood samples: around 45 ophthalmopathy, under 85 hyperthyroidism and around 17 progressor patients. Prospective prediction of ophthalmopathy was tested in an independent validation cohort consisting of some 19 hyperthyroidism patients and 15 or so patients who later progressed to ophthalmopathy. The roughly 100 discovery patients were randomly divided into training and test sets at a 7:3 ratio. A discovery cohort of about 96 patients, 43 with Graves' ophthalmopathy and 57 with stable Graves' hyperthyroidism, was used to find distinguishing TCR V-J signatures. After blood sampling, hyperthyroidism patients were treated with methimazole at a starting dose of 30 mg daily, and ophthalmopathy patients were treated with high-dose intravenous methylprednisolone. The study also compared thyroid tissue and blood T-cell repertoires from five or six Graves' hyperthyroidism patients. The investigation overall reported the following: Blood samples also contained most of the expanded thyroid clonotypes (frequency above 0.001), which suggests that blood repertoires may reflect thyroid immune responses. In cross-validation, a model built on a 13 V-J signature told ophthalmopathy apart from stable hyperthyroidism with roughly 87% sensitivity and about 81% specificity, and in testing the same model reached 80%/75%. Sample size was not statistically predetermined, and blinding of investigators to group allocation was not performed. In validation, the model predicted progression to ophthalmopathy with 60% to 71% sensitivity and roughly 72% specificity, a median of about 6 months before onset.

Ophthalmopathy patients had moderately to severely active disease, Clinical Activity Score of at least 3, NOSPECS grade of at least 4, and duration under 3 months. The study excluded patients with uncontrolled infections, other autoimmune diseases, pregnancy or lactation. Diagnoses relied on clinical symptoms, serum thyroxine and TRAb, thyroid ultrasound and orbital computed tomography. Ficoll-Paque density gradient centrifugation was used to isolate PBMCs from around 9.1 ml of fresh peripheral blood. Trizol reagent was used to extract total RNA, and RNA quality was then checked on an Agilent 2100 Bioanalyzer. Counted from cysteine to phenylalanine, this CDR3 has 16 amino acids. The entry retains the CDR3 DNA only, 48 bases that are in frame from base 1. The germline V end is reduced by 4 bases and the J end by 10 bases; junction bases left unmatched: 11. CDR1 and CDR2, looked up from the germline V gene, are MNHNS and SASEGT.

The sequenced sample consisted of blood. The chain uses TRBV6-1 and TRBJ1-6; TRBD1 lines up with 9 middle nucleotides. The origin of this receptor is a woman between 40 and 50 years old with Graves' ophthalmopathy. The CDR3 sequence is CASSAPTGTGTSPLHF. The nucleotide sequence reads TGTGCCAGCAGTGCCCCGACCGGGACAGGGACCTCACCCCTCCACTTT.